The 14 T cell receptor beta chains below all came from one sample that was sequenced in a study of T cells in Graves' hyperthyroidism and ophthalmopathy (dated by TCRdb to between 2018 and 2021). Library preparation was by multiplex PCR. For sequencing, an Illumina HiSeq 2000 was employed. Amplification of TCR beta CDR3 regions was carried out from RNA transcripts. The first round of RT-PCR for the TCR CDR3 was performed with the HTBI primer set and the Qiagen OneStep RT-PCR kit. TCRdb handled the public reads itself, with Q25 trimming in fastp and clone calling in MiXCR, and kept productive beta chains. Rows are unified per CDR3 protein, each entry keeping the most common DNA and genes. Here the sample has under 350,000 distinct CDR3 sequences; over 15% occur a single time. The ten biggest clones cover just over 55% of the sample. Sequenced input: blood. The source of these receptors is a woman aged 60 to 75 with Graves' ophthalmopathy.

V gene TRBV20-1 combines with J gene TRBJ2-2, with TRBD1 matching over 7 bases. Germline assignment: CDR1 DFQATT and CDR2 SNEGSKA (reference sequence). Unmatched junction bases numbered 6, after V lost 0 bases and J lost 2 bases. The CDR3 loop spans 16 amino acids. CDR3 loop: CSARERTGGNTGELFF. CDR3 nucleotide sequence: TGCAGTGCTAGAGAACGGACAGGAGGAAACACCGGGGAGCTGTTTTTT.

The chain joins TRBV12-3 or TRBV12-4 to TRBJ1-2; TRBD1 is a possible D gene (5 bases). The V and J ends lost 7 bases and 8 bases respectively, with 14 bases between them. This CDR3 is built from 12 residues. CDR3 amino acids: CASTMGERGYTF. The CDR3 DNA follows: TGTGCCAGCACTATGGGGGAGCGGGGCTACACCTTC.

The table lists this clonotype with many counts. The chain couples TRBV6-2 or TRBV6-3 to TRBJ2-4; 8 nucleotides match TRBD1. There are 16 residues in the CDR3. V lost 5 bases to trimming and J lost 3 bases; unmatched junction nucleotides: 9. Germline V gene lookup returns CDR1 MNHEY and CDR2 SVGEGT. CDR3 nucleotides: TGTGCCAGCAGTGGACACAGGGGGAGTTACAAAAACATTCAGTACTTC. This sequence encodes CASSGHRGSYKNIQYF.

Many counts were recorded for this clonotype. This chain uses TRBV7-6 with TRBJ1-5, with D perhaps TRBD1 (5 bases). Trimming shortened V by 4 bases and J by 4 bases, and 8 bases separated the two germline ends. Germline V gene sequence: CDR1 SGHVS, CDR2 FNYEAQ. The CDR3 sequence is 13 residues long. The CDR3 spells CASSSGTNQPQHF. The CDR3 DNA sequence: TGTGCCAGCAGCTCAGGGACTAATCAGCCCCAGCATTTT. The full variable domain, rest sourced from reference TRBV7-6 and TRBJ1-5, is GAGVSQSPRYKVTKRGQDVALRCDPISGHVSLYWYRQALGQGPEFLTYFNYEAQQDKSGLPNDRFSAERPEGSISTLTIQRTEQRDSAMYRCASSSGTNQPQHFGDGTRLSIL.

This clonotype was counted between two and nine times. This chain joins TRBV5-1 and TRBJ1-3; D gene uncertain. Germline CDR1 reads SGHRS; CDR2 reads YFSETQ. V lost 4 bases and J 0 bases, leaving 8 bases between the germline ends. There are 14 residues in the CDR3. This CDR3 is CASSETSSGNTIYF. DNA of the CDR3: TGCGCCAGCAGCGAGACAAGCTCTGGAAACACCATATATTTT.

In its sample, this clonotype was seen a few times. The chain links TRBV9 to TRBJ2-7; TRBD1 aligns across 9 bases. This CDR3 comprises 16 residues. With 0 bases clipped from V and 1 base from J, the junction kept 5 bases outside the gene matches. Germline CDR1 reads SGDLS; CDR2 reads YYNGEE. CDR3 region: CASSVGSGTGSYEQYF. The CDR3 nucleotides read TGTGCCAGCAGCGTAGGTTCCGGGACAGGGTCCTACGAGCAGTACTTC.

The chain is built from TRBV5-1 and TRBJ2-3, with D tentatively TRBD1 (5 bases). This CDR3 has 14 amino acids. CDR1 is SGHRS and CDR2 is YFSETQ in the germline V gene. Trimming pared 7 bases from V and 0 bases from J, leaving 12 bases between. The CDR3 here is CASARTSSTDTQYF. CDR3 nucleotides: TGCGCCAGCGCCCGGACAAGTAGCACAGATACGCAGTATTTT.

As to this clonotype: This may be a read error, as it is one base from a much larger clone. This sequence joins TRBV6-2 or TRBV6-3 and TRBJ2-1; D remains unclear. Germline CDR1 and CDR2: MNHEY and SVGEGT. Trimming removed 5 bases from V and 4 bases from J, with 9 bases in between. CDR3 size: 13 residues. The CDR3 protein is CASSHPRYNEQFF. As DNA, the CDR3 is TGTGCCAGCAGTCACCCAAGATACAATGAGCAGTTCTTC.

This clonotype has at least ten counts. This chain connects TRBV3-1 to TRBJ2-1, with 7 nucleotides matching TRBD2. The CDR3 consists of 16 residues. The junction had 4 bases not matched to a gene; V was cut back by 2 bases and J by 0 bases. The germline V gene has CDR1 LGHDT and CDR2 YNNKEL (reference sequence). In nucleotides, the CDR3 is TGTGCCAGCAGCCAACTAGCGGCGAGCTCCTACAATGAGCAGTTCTTC. This encodes CASSQLAASSYNEQFF.

This clonotype was counted ten times or more. The rearrangement links TRBV4-3 to TRBJ2-7; 9 bases align to TRBD1. Germline V gives CDR1 LGHNA, CDR2 YSLEER. There are 16 residues in the CDR3. The J segment lost 1 base and the V segment lost 1 base, leaving 5 bases of the junction unmatched. CDR3 nucleotides: TGCGCCAGCAGCCAAGTGTGGACAGGGGATTCCTACGAGCAGTACTTC. It specifies CASSQVWTGDSYEQYF.

This clonotype came up many times. The chain joins TRBV12-3 or TRBV12-4 to TRBJ2-7; D may be TRBD1 (5 bases). Deletions cut 5 bases from V and 3 bases from J, with 11 bases between. CDR3 length equals 13 residues. CDR3 nucleotide sequence: TGTGCCAGCAGTCCTAGGACACGCTACGAGCAGTACTTC. It encodes CASSPRTRYEQYF.

This clonotype appeared many times. This sequence joins TRBV3-1 and TRBJ2-3, with D possibly being TRBD2 (5 bases). Germline V CDR1 and CDR2: LGHDT, YNNKEL (reference sequence). CDR3 length: 15 amino acids. The V and J ends lost 1 base and 12 bases respectively, with 20 bases between them. CDR3 nucleotides: TGTGCCAGCAGCCAAGGGGGTCGCGCGGGCACTACCCAGTATTTT. This gives the protein CASSQGGRAGTTQYF.

This clonotype appeared a few times. This may arise from a read error, as a much more abundant clone is one base away. V usage is TRBV6-1 and J usage is TRBJ2-3, with D possibly matching TRBD2 (6 bases). Germline loops: CDR1 MNHNS, CDR2 SASEGT. The CDR3 extends over 15 amino acids. The CDR3 sequence: CASRRAGSVTDMQYF. In DNA form, the CDR3 reads TGTGCCAGCAGGAGAGCGGGTTCGGTCACAGATATGCAGTATTTT.

In this sample, this clonotype turned up many times. The J gene is TRBJ2-7, the V gene TRBV5-1; TRBD1 matches at 7 bases. The CDR3 is 14 amino acids. The germline V gene has CDR1 SGHRS and CDR2 YFSETQ. With V trimmed by 0 bases and J by 3 bases, 3 bases remained unmatched. CDR3 amino acids: CASSLETGHYEQYF. The DNA of the CDR3 is TGCGCCAGCAGCTTGGAGACAGGGCACTACGAGCAGTACTTC.